The 6 T cell receptor beta chains below were found in one sample sequenced in a study of blood T cell repertoires in COVID-19. Sequenced by immunoSEQ multiplex PCR; TCRdb stores in-frame clones only, minus some. This table holds 200,000 to 250,000 clones, approximately 84% found once. Sequencing input: peripheral blood. All receptors derive from a man in his forties or fifties with acute or convalescent COVID-19.

The chain combines TRBV6-5 with TRBJ2-7, with TRBD1 identical over 7 bases. The germline gives CDR1 MNHEY, CDR2 SVGAGI. This CDR3 comprises 14 residues. Trimming at V came to 8 bases and at J to 2 bases, leaving 9 bases not matched to a gene. The CDR3 DNA reads TGTGCCAGCCATCCGGGACAGTGGACCTACGAGCAGTACTTC. Translated, it gives CASHPGQWTYEQYF.

A note on this clone: Other nucleotide sequences from this sample produce the same CDR3. V is TRBV2 and J is TRBJ2-2; 11 nucleotides match TRBD1. Germline V CDR1 and CDR2: SNHLY, FYNNEI. The CDR3 length is 13 residues. V was clipped by 9 bases and J by 6 bases; unmatched bases: 3. The CDR3 DNA follows: TGTGCCAGTTCGGGACAGGGGGCCGGGGAGCTGTTTTTT. Encoded protein: CASSGQGAGELFF.

The chain uses TRBV14 and TRBJ1-6; D gene ambiguous. V lost 0 bases, J lost 9 bases, and 6 bases lay in between. This CDR3 has 13 amino acids. From germline, CDR1 is SGHDN and CDR2 FVKESK. CDR3 coding DNA: TGTGCCAGCAGCCAAGATTTCGGTTCACCCCTCCACTTT. This codes for CASSQDFGSPLHF. The variable domain in full, completed from reference TRBV14 and TRBJ1-6, reads EAGVTQFPSHSVIEKGQTVTLRCDPISGHDNLYWYRRVMGKEIKFLLHFVKESKQDESGMPNNRFLAERTGGTYSTLKVQPAELEDSGVYFCASSQDFGSPLHFGNGTRLTVT.

This clone has just a few counts. The chain has TRBV14 and TRBJ1-1; D gene ambiguous. The germline V gene has CDR1 SGHDN and CDR2 FVKESK. The CDR3 consists of 14 residues. Between the trimmed V and J ends, which lost 0 bases and 0 bases, there was a span of 5 bases. CDR3 bases: TGTGCCAGCAGCCAAGATCTCCTGAACACTGAAGCTTTCTTT. Translating gives CASSQDLLNTEAFF.

The CDR3 DNA follows: TGTGCCAGCAGCCCCTATGCGACCGGGGAGCTGTTTTTT. Translating it yields CASSPYATGELFF. This chain joins TRBV3-1 (or the pseudogene TRBV3-2) and TRBJ2-2, with unresolved D. The CDR3 has 13 residues. V was pared by 4 bases and J by 5 bases, with 8 bases between. Germline CDR1 LGHDT, CDR2 YNNKEL (reference sequence).

The chain combines TRBV5-1 with TRBJ1-1; 9 nucleotides align to TRBD1. The CDR3 covers 14 residues. Trimming took 4 bases from V and 3 from J; bases not matched to a gene: 4. The germline V gene encodes CDR1 SGHRS and CDR2 YFSETQ. The DNA for the CDR3 is TGCGCCAGCAGCCCTCGGGACAGGGACACTGAAGCTTTCTTT. It yields the protein CASSPRDRDTEAFF.